The 5 T cell receptor beta chains below all came from one sample that was sequenced in a study of T cells in Graves' hyperthyroidism and ophthalmopathy. Template material for amplifying TCR beta CDR3 regions consisted of RNA transcripts. During a first-round RT-PCR of the TCR CDR3, the HTBI primer set was used. MiXCR was run by TCRdb on the multiplex PCR reads, yielding one entry per CDR3 protein. Here the sample spans roughly 280,000 distinct CDR3 sequences, about a sixth being singletons. The sequenced material came from blood. These receptors were collected from an older woman with Graves' ophthalmopathy.

This clonotype was recorded many times. The J gene is TRBJ2-7, the V gene TRBV7-2; D is ambiguous. In germline, CDR1 is SGHTA, CDR2 FQGNSA. Trimming stripped 2 bases from V and 2 bases from J, with 7 bases between. This CDR3 is built from 13 residues. This chain's CDR3 is CASSLRQTYEQYF. CDR3 nucleotides: TGTGCCAGCAGCTTACGGCAGACCTACGAGCAGTACTTC.

The gene calls are TRBV7-9 and TRBJ1-1, with D possibly TRBD1 on 6 matching bases. Germline values: CDR1 SEHNR, CDR2 FQNEAQ (reference sequence). Trimming removed 5 bases at V and 1 base at J, with 14 bases between. The CDR3 loop spans 15 amino acids. CDR3 sequence reads: CASSEGGVRNTEAFF. CDR3 nucleotide sequence: TGTGCCAGCAGCGAGGGGGGGGTTCGGAACACTGAAGCTTTCTTT.

V and J are TRBV27 and TRBJ2-7, with a tentative D call TRBD2 (5 bases). CDR3 length equals 15 residues. Germline CDR1 and CDR2: MNHEY and SMNVEV (reference sequence). V lost 3 bases to trimming and J lost 5 bases, with 17 bases between them. The CDR3 loop is CASSLWGEGANEQYF. The CDR3 DNA sequence: TGTGCCAGCAGTTTGTGGGGTGAGGGAGCGAACGAGCAGTACTTC.

This clonotype was counted many times. CDR3 amino acids: CSAPGRILAKNIQYF. The CDR3 nucleotides read TGCAGTGCTCCAGGACGGATACTAGCCAAAAACATTCAGTACTTC. The V call is TRBV20-1, the J call TRBJ2-4; D is unclear. V lost 5 bases and J lost 0, with 14 bases in between. The CDR3 has 15 amino acids. Germline loops: CDR1 DFQATT, CDR2 SNEGSKA (reference sequence).

This clonotype came up many times. The chain joins TRBV2 to TRBJ1-2; D is undetermined. The germline CDR1 and CDR2 sequences are SNHLY and FYNNEI. Deletions cut 7 bases from V and 5 bases from J, with 8 bases between. The CDR3 covers 11 residues. The CDR3 DNA is TGTGCCAGCACCATGACGTATGGCTACACCTTC. Translated, it gives CASTMTYGYTF.